Shown below are 18 T cell receptor beta chains from a single sample sequenced in a study of blood T cells in healthy people across ages. With a J-beta primer mix and a sample-barcoded 5' primer, a second PCR ran roughly 6 to 11 cycles. Using its own MiXCR run on the 5' RACE reads, TCRdb lists one record per CDR3 protein. Of a few hundred thousand distinct CDR3 sequences listed, roughly 26% are singletons. The sample comprised blood. The source of these receptors is an older woman in good health.

This clonotype turned up a few times. This chain uses TRBV7-2 with TRBJ2-7; D might be TRBD2 (7 bases). CDR3 length: 14 residues. Trimming stripped 5 bases from V and 4 bases from J, with 15 bases between. Per germline, CDR1 SGHTA and CDR2 FQGNSA. The CDR3 nucleotides are TGTGCCAGCAGCCTAGGGGGGGGACAATACGAGCAGTACTTC. It yields the protein CASSLGGGQYEQYF.

This rearrangement joins TRBV6-5 to TRBJ2-3, with 11 bases fitting TRBD2. The germline V gene encodes CDR1 MNHEY and CDR2 SVGAGI. The CDR3 totals 15 residues. With 6 bases clipped from V and 1 base from J, the junction kept 3 bases outside the gene matches. CDR3 protein: CASRTGLAGTDTQYF. DNA for the CDR3: TGTGCCAGCAGGACGGGACTAGCGGGCACAGATACGCAGTATTTT.

CDR3 DNA: TGCGCCAGCAGTTTCACAAGCGGGAGAGGAGACATTCAGTACTTC. Residues: CASSFTSGRGDIQYF. The genes are TRBV5-1 and TRBJ2-4; TRBD2 matches 8 bases. Germline V gene data show CDR1 as SGHRS and CDR2 as YFSETQ. CDR3 length equals 15 residues. V was clipped by 5 bases and J by 8 bases; unmatched bases: 12.

This clonotype was detected only a few times. The chain joins TRBV20-1 to TRBJ1-3; possibly TRBD1 for D (5 bases). This CDR3 contains 16 residues. V lost 6 bases and J 0 bases, leaving 18 bases between the germline ends. CDR1 is DFQATT, CDR2 SNEGSKA, per germline (reference sequence). Here the CDR3 DNA reads TGCAGTGCCTCAAAGGGGCAGGCCCGCTCTGGAAACACCATATATTTT. It yields the protein CSASKGQARSGNTIYF.

V and J are TRBV28 and TRBJ2-7, with 7 bases aligning to TRBD1. Germline CDR1 is MDHEN and CDR2 is SYDVKM. This CDR3 has 16 residues. Trimming removed 3 bases from V and 8 bases from J; junction bases left unmatched: 16. In DNA, the CDR3 is TGTGCCAGCAGTTTGCAAGATGGGACAGCCCAGGCCAAGCAGTACTTC. It codes for CASSLQDGTAQAKQYF.

The rearrangement joins TRBV12-3 or TRBV12-4 to TRBJ2-7; TRBD1 is a possible D gene (6 bases). The CDR3 runs 14 residues. V lost 4 bases and J 0 bases, leaving 10 bases between the germline ends. Here the CDR3 reads CASSSRTVSYEQYF. The CDR3 bases are TGTGCCAGCAGTTCCCGGACAGTCTCCTACGAGCAGTACTTC.

CDR3: CSVTIQGETEAFF. The CDR3 DNA sequence: TGCAGCGTAACTATACAGGGGGAGACTGAAGCTTTCTTT. The gene calls are TRBV29-1 and TRBJ1-1; 8 nucleotides match TRBD1. With 6 bases clipped from V and 5 bases from J, the junction kept 8 bases outside the gene matches. The CDR3 extends over 13 amino acids. Germline CDR1 is SQVTM and CDR2 is ANQGSEA. Filled out from reference TRBV29-1 and TRBJ1-1, the complete variable domain reads SAVISQKPSRDICQRGTSLTIQCQVDSQVTMMFWYRQQPGQSLTLIATANQGSEATYESGFVIDKFPISRPNLTFSTLTVSNMSPEDSSIYLCSVTIQGETEAFFGQGTRLTVV.

The CDR3 DNA follows: TGTGCCAGCAGCTTAGCGGGGCCAGGAGTCGCAGGGCAGTACTTC. Amino acids: CASSLAGPGVAGQYF. The rearrangement uses TRBV7-2 and TRBJ2-7, with D possibly TRBD1 on 5 matching bases. The CDR3 loop spans 15 amino acids. Per the germline V gene, CDR1 is SGHTA and CDR2 is FQGNSA. The V end was cut by 0 bases, the J end by 9 bases, with 18 bases between. Filled out from reference TRBV7-2 and TRBJ2-7, the complete variable domain reads GAGVSQSPSNKVTEKGKDVELRCDPISGHTALYWYRQSLGQGLEFLIYFQGNSAPDKSGLPSDRFSAERTGGSVSTLTIQRTQQEDSAVYLCASSLAGPGVAGQYFGPGTRLTVT.

There are a few counts of this clonotype. CDR3 loop: CASEDEGANVLTF. The CDR3 nucleotides read TGTGCCAGCGAAGACGAGGGGGCCAACGTCCTGACTTTC. This chain connects TRBV12-3 or TRBV12-4 to TRBJ2-6; D gene ambiguous. The CDR3 covers 13 residues. Trimming shortened V by 8 bases and J by 4 bases, and 9 bases separated the two germline ends.

This chain uses TRBV5-1 with TRBJ2-5; D is perhaps TRBD1 (5 bases). The V gene lost 1 base and the J gene lost 3 bases, with 10 bases spanning the gap. The V gene's germline CDR1 is SGHRS and CDR2 YFSETQ. This CDR3 has 14 residues. CDR3 in DNA: TGCGCCAGCAGCTTGCGGACACAAGAAGAGACCCAGTACTTC. Protein sequence: CASSLRTQEETQYF.

This clonotype was observed a few times. The rearrangement uses TRBV19 and TRBJ2-5; 10 bases are shared with TRBD1. Germline CDR1 LNHDA, CDR2 SQIVND (reference sequence). This CDR3 has 17 residues. Trimming at V came to 3 bases and at J to 0 bases, leaving 7 bases not matched to a gene. In DNA form, the CDR3 reads TGTGCCAGTAGTATGTCTGGGACAGGGGTGTACCAAGAGACCCAGTACTTC. This translates into CASSMSGTGVYQETQYF.

The V call is TRBV29-1, the J call TRBJ2-5; unclear D gene. The CDR3 runs 12 residues. V was trimmed by 7 bases and J by 5 bases, leaving 14 bases between them. Germline CDR1 and CDR2: SQVTM and ANQGSEA. CDR3 nucleotides: TGCAGCGGGGGTGGCCCCGGGGAGACCCAGTACTTC. Translation gives CSGGGPGETQYF.

This clonotype was seen a few times. This chain links TRBV28 with TRBJ2-7; D remains ambiguous. V was clipped by 4 bases and J by 4 bases, with 8 bases between them. The germline V gene has CDR1 MDHEN and CDR2 SYDVKM. The CDR3 is made up of 12 amino acids. The CDR3 loop is CASSSMRYEQYF. CDR3 nucleotides: TGTGCCAGCAGTTCTATGCGGTACGAGCAGTACTTC.

V and J are TRBV2 and TRBJ1-5, with 9 bases identical to TRBD1. There are 16 residues in the CDR3. CDR1 is SNHLY, CDR2 FYNNEI, per germline. The junction had 7 bases not matched to a gene; V was cut back by 6 bases and J by 1 base. As DNA, the CDR3 is TGTGCCAGCAGCTCGAAGACAGGGGGAAGCAATCAGCCCCAGCATTTT. Translation gives CASSSKTGGSNQPQHF.

This clonotype was seen once. The CDR3 DNA is TGTGCCAGCAGGTTCAGCGGCCTCAGCACAGATACGCAGTATTTT. Protein sequence: CASRFSGLSTDTQYF. This chain connects TRBV7-2 to TRBJ2-3, with TRBD2 as a possible D gene (5 bases). Germline V gives CDR1 SGHTA, CDR2 FQGNSA. With 6 bases removed from V and 0 bases from J, the gap between germline ends came to 13 bases. The CDR3 loop spans 15 amino acids.

This clonotype was observed a handful of times. This rearrangement joins TRBV6-1 to TRBJ2-3, with 9 bases aligning to TRBD1. The V gene end was trimmed by 7 bases and the J gene end by 2 bases; junction bases not matched to a gene: 4. The CDR3 length is 14 residues. Germline V gives CDR1 MNHNS, CDR2 SASEGT. DNA for the CDR3: TGTGCCAGCATACGGGACAGGGTCACAGATACGCAGTATTTT. Its translation is CASIRDRVTDTQYF.

The gene calls are TRBV28 and TRBJ2-3; D is possibly TRBD2 (6 bases). In germline, CDR1 is MDHEN, CDR2 SYDVKM. This CDR3 comprises 16 residues. Trimming took 3 bases from V and 2 from J, leaving 15 bases between them. In nucleotides, the CDR3 is TGTGCCAGCAGTTTTGGTTCCAGCGGGTACACAGATACGCAGTATTTT. Protein product: CASSFGSSGYTDTQYF.

The chain combines TRBV7-2 with TRBJ1-1; 7 bases agree with TRBD1. Germline-derived CDR1 and CDR2 are SGHTA and FQGNSA. CDR3 size: 16 residues. The V segment lost 5 bases and the J segment 4 bases; nucleotides outside the gene matches: 13. The CDR3 DNA follows: TGTGCCAGCAGCAACCCGTCAGGGGGACGACGCACTGAAGCTTTCTTT. Protein: CASSNPSGGRRTEAFF.